This T cell receptor beta chain was retrieved from a study of shared clonotypes between healthy human individuals. For this clone: Its antigen is currently unknown.

Losses at the gene ends were 2 bases for V and 7 bases for J; bases not matched to a gene: 10. The CDR3 totals 16 residues. Germline V gene lookup returns CDR1 SGHTS and CDR2 YDEGEE. CD4+ cell separation produced CD45RA+ naive and CD45RA-negative memory subsets. Regarding the study as a whole: Naive CD4 clonotype sharing across several donors was about 5%.

The protocol was immunoSEQ multiplex PCR, while the TCRdb copy is restricted to in-frame clones and leaves out a portion. The table has over a million clones, roughly 96% seen once. The sequenced sample was naive CD4+ T cells sorted from blood. Subset reported: CD45RA+ positively selected. The chain combines TRBV5-8 with TRBJ2-2; 8 bases match TRBD1. This TCR was sampled from a man aged 30-40 years in good health. The CDR3, as DNA: TGTGCCAGCAGCTTCGCTAGTGCAGGGGGCTTCGGGGAGCTGTTTTTT. Protein sequence: CASSFASAGGFGELFF.